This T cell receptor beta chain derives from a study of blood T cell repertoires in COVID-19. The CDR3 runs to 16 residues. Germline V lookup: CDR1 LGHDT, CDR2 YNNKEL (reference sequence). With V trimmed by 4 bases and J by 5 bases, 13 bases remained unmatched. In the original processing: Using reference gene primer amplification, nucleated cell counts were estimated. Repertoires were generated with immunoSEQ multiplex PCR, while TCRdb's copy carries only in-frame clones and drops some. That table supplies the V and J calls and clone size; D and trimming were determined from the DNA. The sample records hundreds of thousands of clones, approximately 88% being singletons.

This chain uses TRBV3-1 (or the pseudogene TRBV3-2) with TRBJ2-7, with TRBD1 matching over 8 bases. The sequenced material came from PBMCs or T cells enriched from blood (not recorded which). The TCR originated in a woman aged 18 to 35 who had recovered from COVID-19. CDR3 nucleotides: TGTGCCAGCAGCCCATCAGACAGGGGTCGAAAACACGAGCAGTACTTC. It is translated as CASSPSDRGRKHEQYF.